Here is one T cell receptor (beta chain) with its context. The source of the sample is a study of shared clonotypes between healthy human individuals. Samples underwent the assay at deep level. Libraries were prepared by immunoSEQ multiplex PCR; TCRdb keeps only in-frame clonotypes and omits some of them. Of some 2,400,000 clones detected, more than 90% appear once; the ten largest clones hold around 0.13%. The TCR sequence derives from a man in his late teens or twenties in good health. Sample: naive CD4+ T cells sorted from blood. Subset denoted: CD45RA+ positively selected.

In DNA, the CDR3 is TGTGCCAGCAGCTTCGGCGGGATCTACGAGCAGTACTTC. It codes for CASSFGGIYEQYF. The rearrangement uses TRBV5-4 and TRBJ2-7; perhaps TRBD2 as D (6 bases). Trimming removed 2 bases at V and 3 bases at J, with 9 bases between. CDR1 is SGHNT and CDR2 is YYREEE in the germline V gene (reference sequence). CDR3 length: 13 residues.